What follows describes a single T cell receptor (beta chain). The data are from a study of OX40 agonist ivuxolimab in advanced cancers. Across the study: Ivuxolimab was administered intravenously to patients at 0.01 to 10 mg/kg every 2 weeks. Treatment received earlier with anti-PD-1, anti-PD-L1 or anti-CTLA-4 agents was allowed, and roughly 40% had some.

Sequencing used immunoSEQ multiplex PCR; TCRdb keeps in-frame clones, though not all of them. Among 54,000 or so clones listed, about 80% were seen once. Germline V gene lookup returns CDR1 MDHEN and CDR2 SYDVKM. CDR3 length equals 16 residues. V was clipped by 6 bases and J by 7 bases; unmatched bases: 14. This specimen consisted of CD4+ or CD8+ T cells sorted from blood, obtained in a trial of the OX40 agonist ivuxolimab. The V gene is TRBV28, the J gene TRBJ1-2; 10 nucleotides line up with TRBD1. The clonotype comes from an adult with an advanced solid tumor such as melanoma, head and neck, liver or kidney cancer. The CDR3 protein is CASRTGTGVGGSGYTF. CDR3 DNA: TGTGCCAGCAGAACCGGGACAGGGGTTGGCGGGTCTGGCTACACCTTC.